These 8 T cell receptor beta chains share one sample of origin, sequenced in a study of blood T cell repertoires in COVID-19. This table comes from immunoSEQ multiplex PCR, and its TCRdb copy is limited to in-frame clones, with some not included. This table holds about 380,000 clones, around 84% found once. Sequences were obtained from peripheral blood. The source of these receptors is a woman aged 18-29 years with acute or convalescent COVID-19.

This rearrangement joins TRBV19 to TRBJ1-2; no definite D call. The ends were cut back, 4 bases at V and 4 bases at J, with 7 bases in the middle. Germline CDR1 reads LNHDA; CDR2 reads SQIVND (reference sequence). This CDR3 comprises 12 residues. CDR3 DNA: TGTGCCAGTAGTACCCAGTTCTATGGCTACACCTTC. Translation: CASSTQFYGYTF.

The J gene is TRBJ1-2, the V gene TRBV6-1, with D unclear. V lost 4 bases, J lost 1 base, and 16 bases lay in between. Germline V gives CDR1 MNHNS, CDR2 SASEGT. CDR3 length: 16 residues. CDR3 nucleotide sequence: TGTGCCAGCAGTGCCGGGAGCCAGTATATTAACTATGGCTACACCTTC. This translates into CASSAGSQYINYGYTF.

Concerning this clone itself: One junction end disagrees with the germline gene, perhaps due to a read error. V is TRBV30 and J is TRBJ2-3, with D possibly called TRBD1 or TRBD2 (7 bases each). Germline CDR1 and CDR2: GTSNPN and SVGIG (reference sequence). The CDR3 is 11 residues long. The CDR3 nucleotides read TGTGCCGGGAGGGGGCGAGATACGCAGTATTTT. Translation: CAGRGRDTQYF.

Many counts were recorded for this clone. The genes are TRBV18 and TRBJ2-2; maybe TRBD1 (6 bases). Germline CDR1 is KGHSH and CDR2 is LQKENI. Trimming took off 2 bases at V and 5 bases at J, with 12 bases between the two ends. CDR3 length: 15 residues. The CDR3 sequence is CASSPTPTGTGELFF. CDR3 sequence (DNA): TGTGCCAGCTCACCAACTCCTACAGGGACCGGGGAGCTGTTTTTT.

This rearrangement joins TRBV18 to TRBJ1-5, with TRBD1 matching 7 bases. This CDR3 region has 13 residues. The V gene's germline CDR1 is KGHSH and CDR2 LQKENI. After removal of 6 bases from V and 9 bases from J, the junction contained 8 bases not matched to a gene. The CDR3 DNA reads as TGTGCCAGCTCCCCCGACAGGGACCGGCCCCAGCATTTT. Its translation is CASSPDRDRPQHF.

The V and J genes are TRBV29-1 and TRBJ2-7, with D perhaps TRBD1 (6 bases). This CDR3 is built from 13 residues. Trimming took 0 bases from V and 5 from J, leaving 11 bases between them. Germline lookup yields CDR1 SQVTM and CDR2 ANQGSEA. The CDR3 loop is CSVEDTGSDEQYF. CDR3 coding DNA: TGCAGCGTTGAAGATACAGGGTCCGACGAGCAGTACTTC.

The V call is TRBV2, the J call TRBJ2-3, with a weak D call TRBD2 (6 bases). CDR1 SNHLY and CDR2 FYNNEI come from the germline V gene. The CDR3 covers 15 residues. V was cut by 7 bases and J by 1 base, with 15 bases left in between. For the CDR3, the DNA is TGTGCCAGCAAGGTATTAGCGGCCCGCACAGATACGCAGTATTTT. Encoded protein: CASKVLAARTDTQYF.

The chain uses TRBV28 and TRBJ1-5, with no clear D. Germline CDR1 MDHEN, CDR2 SYDVKM. V dropped 5 bases and J dropped 7 bases, with 12 bases sitting between them. This CDR3 is 13 amino acids long. CDR3 DNA: TGTGCCAGCAGTAGTAGCGTATCCCAGCCCCAGCATTTT. Translated: CASSSSVSQPQHF.